Listed here are 20 T cell receptor beta chains from one sample, sequenced in a study of response to subunit inactivated influenza vaccine. TCRdb independently ran MiXCR on the RT-PCR reads; one entry per CDR3 protein. The sample has about 520,000 distinct CDR3 sequences, roughly 25% seen once. Sequencing used CD4+ T cells sorted from PBMCs, obtained roughly 5 days after vaccination. These receptors all stem from a man between 50 and 59 years old who received an inactivated influenza vaccine.

This rearrangement joins TRBV10-1 to TRBJ2-3; D possibly corresponds to TRBD2 (6 bases). The ends were cut back, 8 bases at V and 7 bases at J, with 19 bases in the middle. The CDR3 extends over 14 amino acids. CDR1 is WNHNN, CDR2 SYGVQD, per germline (reference sequence). CDR3 residues: CASGRDSQDYTQYF. CDR3 DNA: TGCGCCAGCGGCCGGGACTCACAAGATTATACGCAGTATTTT.

The CDR3 DNA is TGTGCCAGCAGCGTGACTAGCGGGGGGGCCTTCAATGAGCAGTTCTTC. Protein sequence: CASSVTSGGAFNEQFF. The chain recombines TRBV7-9 with TRBJ2-1; 14 bases agree with TRBD2. Germline CDR1 reads SEHNR; CDR2 reads FQNEAQ (reference sequence). Trimming took 5 bases from V and 6 from J; bases not matched to a gene: 6. This CDR3 spans 16 amino acids.

A few counts support this clonotype. V usage is TRBV20-1 and J usage is TRBJ2-1; D possibly corresponds to TRBD2 (6 bases). Looked up from germline, CDR1 is DFQATT and CDR2 is SNEGSKA (reference sequence). Trimming removed 6 bases at V and 3 bases at J, with 15 bases between. The CDR3 covers 14 residues. CDR3 sequence (DNA): TGCAGTGCGGCTACCGGGACTCGCTACAATGAGCAGTTCTTC. This translates into CSAATGTRYNEQFF.

Here the CDR3 reads CTLSLDYDWAGEAYEQYF. The CDR3, as DNA: TGTACCCTCAGTTTAGATTACGATTGGGCAGGGGAAGCCTACGAGCAGTACTTC. V and J are TRBV12-3 or TRBV12-4 and TRBJ2-7; possibly TRBD1 for D (6 bases). This CDR3 region has 18 residues.

The table lists this clonotype with a few counts. V gene TRBV3-1 combines with J gene TRBJ2-7, with 9 nucleotides matching TRBD2. The CDR3 is 16 amino acids. The V gene's germline CDR1 is LGHDT and CDR2 YNNKEL (reference sequence). V gave up 1 base and J gave up 2 bases; unmatched junction bases: 6. The CDR3 spells CASSQVQAGGPYEQYF. The CDR3, as DNA: TGTGCCAGCAGCCAAGTGCAAGCGGGGGGTCCCTACGAGCAGTACTTC.

The chain links TRBV6-1 to TRBJ2-2; 12 bases agree with TRBD2. The CDR3 is made up of 17 amino acids. CDR1 is MNHNS, CDR2 SASEGT, per germline. Trimming cost V 6 bases and J 3 bases; bases outside gene matches: 8. CDR3 sequence: CASSSTSGRRDTGELFF. DNA of the CDR3: TGTGCCAGCAGCTCAACTAGCGGGAGGCGGGACACCGGGGAGCTGTTTTTT.

The chain links TRBV6-5 to TRBJ2-5, with D perhaps matching TRBD2 (6 bases). From germline, CDR1 is MNHEY and CDR2 SVGAGI. This CDR3 comprises 16 residues. V was trimmed by 0 bases and J by 4 bases, leaving 15 bases between them. The CDR3 is CASSYSNGSFPETQYF. The DNA for the CDR3 is TGTGCCAGCAGTTACTCGAACGGGAGCTTTCCAGAGACCCAGTACTTC.

Only a few counts were recorded for this clonotype. The chain combines TRBV3-1 with TRBJ2-1, with D perhaps assigned TRBD1 or TRBD2 (5 bases each). Germline assignment: CDR1 LGHDT and CDR2 YNNKEL (reference sequence). Trimming cost V 1 base and J 9 bases, with 7 bases left between them. This CDR3 spans 12 amino acids. The CDR3 reads CASSQAGLEQFF. For the CDR3, the DNA is TGTGCCAGCAGCCAAGCGGGGCTTGAGCAGTTCTTC.

The chain has TRBV20-1 and TRBJ1-1; TRBD1 might be the D (6 bases). The CDR3 is 12 residues long. Germline V gene sequence: CDR1 DFQATT, CDR2 SNEGSKA (reference sequence). V gave up 6 bases and J gave up 4 bases, with 12 bases separating them. CDR3 nucleotide sequence: TGCAGTGCCTGGACAGTCGGCACTGAAGCTTTCTTT. Protein product: CSAWTVGTEAFF.

The chain is built from TRBV11-2 and TRBJ2-4, with TRBD2 identical over 8 bases. Germline CDR1 and CDR2: SGHAT and FQNNGV. CDR3 length equals 18 residues. The trim removed 5 bases at V and 0 bases at J, leaving 12 bases unmatched. CDR3 protein: CASSPLGIAGLAKNIQYF. DNA of the CDR3: TGTGCCAGCAGCCCCCTAGGAATAGCGGGACTAGCCAAAAACATTCAGTACTTC.

V gene TRBV12-3 or TRBV12-4 combines with J gene TRBJ2-5; D perhaps matches TRBD1 (8 bases). V was pared by 5 bases and J by 5 bases, with 15 bases between. This CDR3 has 14 residues. The CDR3 DNA sequence: TGTGCCAGCAGTCGACAGGGGCGGGGGGAGACCCAGTACTTC. Its protein is CASSRQGRGETQYF.

The chain carries TRBV20-1 and TRBJ2-1, with 7 bases fitting TRBD2. From germline, CDR1 is DFQATT and CDR2 SNEGSKA (reference sequence). V dropped 5 bases and J dropped 3; count of bases not matched to a gene: 13. The CDR3 has 16 residues. CDR3 bases: TGCAGTGCTCTTACCCCGGCTAGCGGTTTCTACAATGAGCAGTTCTTC. The encoded protein is CSALTPASGFYNEQFF.

V gene TRBV20-1 combines with J gene TRBJ1-5, with D possibly TRBD1 on 6 matching bases. Germline CDR1 is DFQATT and CDR2 is SNEGSKA (reference sequence). The V end lost 3 bases, the J end lost 3 bases, and 9 bases lay between the germline ends. This CDR3 has 13 amino acids. CDR3 in DNA: TGCAGTGCTAGTCGGGGGCACAATCAGCCCCAGCATTTT. Protein: CSASRGHNQPQHF.

The CDR3 DNA sequence: TGCAGTGCTAGGGGCGGGGGGGCCCCCAATGAGCAGTTCTTC. It translates to CSARGGGAPNEQFF. The chain carries TRBV20-1 and TRBJ2-1; 9 nucleotides align to TRBD2. This CDR3 contains 14 residues. Germline CDR1 DFQATT, CDR2 SNEGSKA (reference sequence). J lost 6 bases, V lost 3 bases, and 6 bases had no gene match.

This clonotype was counted only a few times. This sequence joins TRBV25-1 and TRBJ2-1; 9 nucleotides match TRBD2. The CDR3 extends over 14 amino acids. V lost 5 bases to trimming and J lost 6 bases; unmatched junction nucleotides: 5. Germline lookup yields CDR1 MGHDK and CDR2 SYGVNS. The CDR3 bases are TGTGCCAGCAGTCCTAGCGGGACCGGCAATGAGCAGTTCTTC. Protein: CASSPSGTGNEQFF.

This clonotype has just a few counts. The J gene is TRBJ2-7, the V gene TRBV29-1; 9 bases are a match to TRBD1. CDR3 length: 15 amino acids. V dropped 4 bases and J dropped 0; count of bases not matched to a gene: 7. Germline lookup yields CDR1 SQVTM and CDR2 ANQGSEA. DNA of the CDR3: TGCAGCGTTGGAGGGACAGGGAGGTACTCCTACGAGCAGTACTTC. This sequence encodes CSVGGTGRYSYEQYF.

This clonotype has at least ten counts. V usage is TRBV7-2 and J usage is TRBJ2-3, with D perhaps given as TRBD1 or TRBD2 (5 bases each). Trimming cost V 5 bases and J 8 bases, with 17 bases left between them. The CDR3 sequence is 14 residues long. The germline CDR1 and CDR2 sequences are SGHTA and FQGNSA. CDR3: CASSPSGTEATQYF. The CDR3 DNA reads as TGTGCCAGCAGCCCCTCAGGGACCGAGGCTACGCAGTATTTT.

The rearrangement joins TRBV6-4 to TRBJ2-7, with D possibly TRBD2 on 5 matching bases. The CDR3 runs to 14 residues. Trimming removed 7 bases at V and 1 base at J, with 14 bases between. The germline V gene encodes CDR1 MRHNA and CDR2 SNTAGT. The CDR3 DNA follows: TGTGCCAGCATAGCGCGGGCCAGGTCCTACGAGCAGTACTTC. As protein: CASIARARSYEQYF.

The chain combines TRBV18 with TRBJ2-2; 7 bases agree with TRBD1. Germline V lookup: CDR1 KGHSH, CDR2 LQKENI. J gave up 0 bases and V 5 bases, and 3 bases lay outside the gene matches. CDR3 length: 15 residues. The CDR3 DNA is TGTGCCAGCTCATACGGACAGGCGAACACCGGGGAGCTGTTTTTT. Its protein is CASSYGQANTGELFF.

This clonotype has a handful of counts. The rearrangement uses TRBV7-6 and TRBJ2-5, with 8 bases that match TRBD2. Looked up from germline, CDR1 is SGHVS and CDR2 is FNYEAQ. J gave up 4 bases and V 1 base, and 2 bases lay outside the gene matches. This CDR3 is 14 amino acids long. The CDR3 sequence is CASSLEAGVETQYF. In nucleotides, the CDR3 is TGTGCCAGCAGCTTAGAAGCGGGAGTAGAGACCCAGTACTTC. Filled out from reference TRBV7-6 and TRBJ2-5, the complete variable domain reads GAGVSQSPRYKVTKRGQDVALRCDPISGHVSLYWYRQALGQGPEFLTYFNYEAQQDKSGLPNDRFSAERPEGSISTLTIQRTEQRDSAMYRCASSLEAGVETQYFGPGTRLLVL.